This TCR beta chain emerged from a study of molecular identifiers for immune sequencing clone quantification. Points from the study as a whole: Barcode sharing among identical TCR molecules could make large clones appear smaller.

TCRdb redid the calling of the PCR reads with MiXCR, one entry per CDR3 protein. The sample contains about 630,000 distinct CDR3 sequences, roughly 25% of which appear only once. Many counts were recorded for this clonotype. Its antigen is unidentified. Preparation of naive CD8 libraries involved roughly 18,000 to 1,100,000 sorted cells and 10%, 30% or 50% RNA. Germline assignment: CDR1 SGHTA and CDR2 FQGNSA. CDR3 length: 14 residues. Trimming took 5 bases from V and 2 from J, leaving 13 bases between them. The rearrangement uses TRBV7-2 and TRBJ2-7; possible D gene TRBD1, 5 bases. Sequences were obtained from naive CD8+ T cells from blood, with Jurkat cell RNA spiked in. Subset denoted: FACS-sorted CD8+CD4-CCR7+CD45RA+ naive T cells. The TCR originated in a human donor in good health. Some libraries in this study had Jurkat cell RNA spiked in. The CDR3 DNA reads as TGTGCCAGCAGCCACGTGGGCAGGGCCTACGAGCAGTACTTC. Protein: CASSHVGRAYEQYF.